What follows describes a single TCR beta chain. The data were produced by immunoSEQ multiplex PCR, yet TCRdb's version contains in-frame clones alone and is incomplete. Seen here are around 140,000 clones, 85% to 95% observed once, and the top ten hold around 3.5%. This sample is part of a study of T cell responses to AZD1222 COVID-19 vaccine. The sequence was collected from an adult who received the AZD1222 COVID-19 vaccine. The specimen was peripheral blood, collected 28 days after the second AZD1222 dose.

CDR3 bases: TGTGCCAGCAGCTCCTCCCCCGGGGGAGGTCCTACTGGAAACACCATATATTTT. Protein: CASSSSPGGGPTGNTIYF. This chain connects TRBV11-3 to TRBJ1-3; D is perhaps TRBD1 (5 bases). V lost 4 bases and J lost 2, with 21 bases in between. This CDR3 comprises 18 residues. CDR1 is SGHNT, CDR2 YENEEA, per germline.